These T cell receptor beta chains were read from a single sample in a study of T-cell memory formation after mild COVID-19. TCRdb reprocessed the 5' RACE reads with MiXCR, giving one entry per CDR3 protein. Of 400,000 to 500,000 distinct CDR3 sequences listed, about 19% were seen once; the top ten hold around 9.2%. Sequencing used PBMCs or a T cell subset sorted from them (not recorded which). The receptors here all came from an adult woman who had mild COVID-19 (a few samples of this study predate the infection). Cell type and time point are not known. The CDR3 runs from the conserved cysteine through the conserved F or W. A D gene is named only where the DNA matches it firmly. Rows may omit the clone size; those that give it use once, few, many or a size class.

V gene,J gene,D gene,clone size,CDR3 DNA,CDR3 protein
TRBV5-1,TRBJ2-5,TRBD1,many,TGCGCCAGCAGCTCGCCCGGACAGGGGCAAGAGACCCAGTACTTC,CASSSPGQGQETQYF
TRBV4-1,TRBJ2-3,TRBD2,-,TGCGCCAGCAGCCAAGATAGCGGGGCGGGCGCTGATACGCAGTATTTT,CASSQDSGAGADTQYF
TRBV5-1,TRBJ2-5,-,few,TGCGCCAGCAGCTTGTCTATAGGAGAGACCCAGTACTTC,CASSLSIGETQYF
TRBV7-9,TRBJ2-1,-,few,TGTGCCAGCAGCTCAGTGGCGTCTGAGCAGTTCTTC,CASSSVASEQFF
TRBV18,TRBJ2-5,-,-,TGTGCCAGCTCACCATTGCTACAAGAGACCCAGTACTTC,CASSPLLQETQYF
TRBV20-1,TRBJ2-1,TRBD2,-,TGCAGTGCTACACACGGACTAGCGGGAAGGAATGAGCAGTTCTTC,CSATHGLAGRNEQFF
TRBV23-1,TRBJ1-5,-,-,TGCGCCAGCAGTCAAGTGGGGAATAGCAATCAGCCCCAGCATTTT,CASSQVGNSNQPQHF
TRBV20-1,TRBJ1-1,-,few,TGCAGTGCTAGGGGGACCGGGAACACTGAAGCTTTCTTT,CSARGTGNTEAFF
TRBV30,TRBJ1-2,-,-,TGTGCCTGGAGGAATCCGCTTTATGGCTACACCTTC,CAWRNPLYGYTF
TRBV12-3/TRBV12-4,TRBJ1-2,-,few,TGTGCCAGCAGCCGGGGGACGTCGGCTGTGTCAGGCTACACCTTC,CASSRGTSAVSGYTF
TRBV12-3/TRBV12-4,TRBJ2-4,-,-,TGTGCCAGCAGCACAGGTGGCGCCATTCAGTACTTC,CASSTGGAIQYF
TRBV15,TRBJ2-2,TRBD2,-,TGTGCCACAGGGAGTACGGAGCTAGCGGGGGGAATATACACCGGGGAGCTGTTTTTT,CATGSTELAGGIYTGELFF
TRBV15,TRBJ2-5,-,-,TGTGCCACCAGCAGAGACGGGGACACACTACAAGAGACCCAGTACTTC,CATSRDGDTLQETQYF
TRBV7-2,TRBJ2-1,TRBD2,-,TGTGCCAGCAGCTCCTGGACTAGCGGGGTGTACAATGAGCAGTTCTTC,CASSSWTSGVYNEQFF
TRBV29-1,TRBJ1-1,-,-,TGCAGGGCAGGGAGCGGGAACACTGAAGCTTTCTTT,CRAGSGNTEAFF
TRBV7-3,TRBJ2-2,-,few,TGTGCCAGCAGGCTTCAGGGGACCGGGGAGCTGTTTTTT,CASRLQGTGELFF
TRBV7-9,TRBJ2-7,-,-,TGTGCCAGCAGCTTAGACCGCTTTTACGAGCAGTACTTC,CASSLDRFYEQYF
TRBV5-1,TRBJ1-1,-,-,TGCGCCAGCAGCCTCGCTGGGGAAGGTTGGACTGAAGCTTTCTTT,CASSLAGEGWTEAFF
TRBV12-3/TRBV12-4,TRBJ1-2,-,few,TGTGCCAGCAGTCGCGATGACCTCTATGGCTACACCTTC,CASSRDDLYGYTF
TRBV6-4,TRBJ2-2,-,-,TGTGCCAGCACCTACGACAGCTCCGGAACCTGGGAGCTGTTTTTT,CASTYDSSGTWELFF
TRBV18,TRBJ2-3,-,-,TGTGCCAGCTCAGAGACAGGAGCGACCACAGATACGCAGTATTTT,CASSETGATTDTQYF
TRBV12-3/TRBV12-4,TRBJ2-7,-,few,TGTGCCAGCAGTTCGGTTTTCTCGGCCCACTCCTACGAGCAGTACTTC,CASSSVFSAHSYEQYF
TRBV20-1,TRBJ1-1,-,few,TGCAGTGCCCTCAGCGTGGGGGGGGGCACTGAAGCTTTCTTT,CSALSVGGGTEAFF
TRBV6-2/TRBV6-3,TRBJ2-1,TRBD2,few,TGTGCCAGCGGGGGGGTAGCCCCCGAGCAGTTCTTC,CASGGVAPEQFF
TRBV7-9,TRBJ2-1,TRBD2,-,TGTGCCAGCAGCTTAGGCCTTGGGGAGGGCTCCTACAATGAGCAGTTCTTC,CASSLGLGEGSYNEQFF
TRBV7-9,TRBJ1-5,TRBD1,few,TGTGCCAGCACCTTATGGGGACAGAGAGGGATATATAGCAATCAGCCCCAGCATTTT,CASTLWGQRGIYSNQPQHF
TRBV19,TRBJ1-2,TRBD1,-,TGTGCCAGTAGTACGAGATACAGGGGGTACTATGGCTACACCTTC,CASSTRYRGYYGYTF
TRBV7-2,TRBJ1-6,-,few,TGTGCCAGCAGCTTAGACGGGGCCCCTAGGTCCCTCCACTTT,CASSLDGAPRSLHF
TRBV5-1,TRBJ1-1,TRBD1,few,TGCGCCAGCAGCTGGAATACAGGGGGCGGCACTGAAGCTTTCTTT,CASSWNTGGGTEAFF
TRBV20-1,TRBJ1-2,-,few,TGCAGTGCTAGAGATCCGCGGGGCATCGACTATGGCTACACCTTC,CSARDPRGIDYGYTF
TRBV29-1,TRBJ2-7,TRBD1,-,TGCAGCGTACAACCCGGGACAGGGTCCTACGAGCAGTACTTC,CSVQPGTGSYEQYF
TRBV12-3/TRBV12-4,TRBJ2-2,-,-,TGTGCCAGCAGCTCTCTCAGTCCCGGGGAGCTGTTTTTT,CASSSLSPGELFF
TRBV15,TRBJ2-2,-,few,TGTGCCACCAGCAGAAAAGACATATCCACCGGGGAGCTGTTTTTT,CATSRKDISTGELFF
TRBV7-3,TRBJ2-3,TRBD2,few,TGTGCCAGCAGGCTTGGACTAGCGGGGAGCACAGATACGCAGTATTTT,CASRLGLAGSTDTQYF
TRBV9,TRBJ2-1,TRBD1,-,TGTGCCAGCAGCTCCCCATCCCGGGACAGGGCCCACAATGAGCAGTTCTTC,CASSSPSRDRAHNEQFF
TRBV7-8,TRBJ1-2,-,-,TGTGCCAGCAGCCCTCAGAGGGTTGTAGGTAATGGTGGCTACACCTTC,CASSPQRVVGNGGYTF
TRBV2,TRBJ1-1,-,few,TGTGCCAGCAGTGAAGGCTCAGGGCCAGGAGCTTTCTTT,CASSEGSGPGAFF
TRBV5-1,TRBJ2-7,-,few,TGCGCCAGCAGCTTGATCGGCGGGACCTACGAGCAGTACTTC,CASSLIGGTYEQYF
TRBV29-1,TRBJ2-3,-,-,TGCAGCGCCCGAAGATTCACAGATACGCAGTATTTT,CSARRFTDTQYF
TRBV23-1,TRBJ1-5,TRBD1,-,TGCGCCAGCAGTCAATCGGGAACAGGGGGGTTTCAGCCCCAGCATTTT,CASSQSGTGGFQPQHF
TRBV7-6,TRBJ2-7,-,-,TGTGCCAGCAGCTTCTCCCCCCCCGCTGGACAGTTCTACGAGCAGTACTTC,CASSFSPPAGQFYEQYF
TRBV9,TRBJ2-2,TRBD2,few,TGTGCCAGCAGCGTTTCCCCTAGCGGGCGGACCGGGGAGCTGTTTTTT,CASSVSPSGRTGELFF
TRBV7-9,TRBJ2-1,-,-,TGTGCCAGCAGCTTCTCTCAGAGTAAGAATGAGCAGTTCTTC,CASSFSQSKNEQFF
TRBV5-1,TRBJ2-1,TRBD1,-,TGCGCCAGCAGCTTAAGGACAGGGGGTACCAATGAGCAGTTCTTC,CASSLRTGGTNEQFF
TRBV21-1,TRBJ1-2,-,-,TGTGCCAGCCCCACGAAGGGGACCTATGGCTACACCTTC,CASPTKGTYGYTF
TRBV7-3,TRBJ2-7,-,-,TGTGCCAGCAGCTTTATGTCGGAGAGAAGCTCCTACGAGCAGTACTTC,CASSFMSERSSYEQYF